This TCR beta chain originates from a study of PD-1 blockade in classical Hodgkin lymphoma. Study results and limitations: Newly diagnosed patients had baseline TCR diversity that was reportedly lower than that of healthy donors.

Sample time point: cycle 4 day 1 (C4D1), after more than five weeks of nivolumab. In every patient, relapse followed autologous stem cell transplantation, while exposure to brentuximab vedotin differed. Of note for this clone: Its specificity is unknown.

V lost 6 bases, J lost 0 bases, and 11 bases lay in between. Germline loops: CDR1 SGDLS, CDR2 YYNGEE. The CDR3 extends over 14 amino acids. Assay: immunoSEQ multiplex PCR; the TCRdb copy retains only in-frame clones and omits some. The table has 35,000 to 50,000 clones, less than 75% seen once. The chain joins TRBV9 to TRBJ2-3, with D unclear. The sample in question was peripheral blood mononuclear cells (PBMCs), obtained before the fourth cycle of nivolumab. The source of this sequence is a human donor with classical Hodgkin lymphoma. The CDR3 DNA is TGTGCCAGCACCTGGGGTGGGAGCACAGATACGCAGTATTTT. It encodes CASTWGGSTDTQYF.